The next 14 T cell receptor beta chains were all read from a single sample in a study of tumor and adjacent non-tumor tissue in lung cancer listed by TCRdb under 2018. RNA was isolated from bulk, unsorted tissue, and RNA quality was assessed with a NanoDrop ND-1000 and an Agilent 2100. The method was multiplex PCR. Sequencing was carried out with an Illumina HiSeq 2500. TCRbeta libraries were built by three rounds of nested PCR using primers (Table S4), following protocols modified from ARM-PCR. Clones were called with MiXCR by TCRdb after fastp trimmed the public reads at Q25, and only in-frame beta chains were retained. Duplicate CDR3 protein sequences are folded into a single record with the most common DNA and genes. For this sample the table gives around 120,000 distinct CDR3 sequences, of which around three fifths were detected only once. The ten biggest clones cover over 10% of the sample.

Material for sequencing was lung tumor tissue. These receptors were obtained from a man younger than 40 with non-small cell lung cancer.

By share, this clonotype counts as medium-sized. CDR3 DNA sequence: TGTGCCAGCAGTCGGACCGCGAACACTGAAGCTTTCTTT. It is translated as CASSRTANTEAFF. The chain couples TRBV6-1 to TRBJ1-1; D is undetermined. Germline-derived CDR1 and CDR2 are MNHNS and SASEGT. V was shortened by 5 bases and J by 1 base, with 8 bases between the two germline ends. The CDR3 loop spans 13 amino acids.

Note on this clonotype: One end of the junction is discordant with germline, which a read error may explain. The chain combines TRBV4-2 with TRBJ2-7, with D possibly being TRBD2 (6 bases). Germline V lookup: CDR1 LGHNA, CDR2 YNFKEQ. This CDR3 spans 14 amino acids. The CDR3 DNA reads TGTGCCAGGAGCCGTGGGACTTCCGCCTACGAGCAGTACTTC. It specifies CARSRGTSAYEQYF.

With regard to this clonotype: Just one base apart from a much larger clone, this may be a read error. The V and J genes are TRBV29-1 and TRBJ1-1; D is unresolved. Trimming cost V 5 bases and J 3 bases, with 13 bases left between them. This CDR3 has 13 amino acids. The germline V gene encodes CDR1 SQVTM and CDR2 ANQGSEA. The CDR3 here is CSVSRTADTEAFF. The CDR3 DNA follows: TGCAGCGTTTCCCGGACCGCGGACACTGAAGCTTTCTTT.

This clonotype showed up many times. This chain joins TRBV5-4 and TRBJ2-5, with a weak D call TRBD1 (6 bases). Germline CDR1 is SGHNT and CDR2 is YYREEE (reference sequence). The V and J ends lost 10 bases and 4 bases respectively, with 14 bases between them. The length of the CDR3 is 12 residues. CDR3 protein: CASGEGGETQYF. The DNA for the CDR3 is TGTGCCTCCGGGGAAGGGGGAGAGACCCAGTACTTC.

Concerning this clonotype: This may arise from a read error, as a much more abundant clone is one base away. The chain couples TRBV20-1 to TRBJ2-7; D is unclear. The CDR3 contains 14 residues. The V end lost 0 bases, the J end lost 2 bases, and 11 bases lay between the germline ends. In germline, CDR1 is DFQATT, CDR2 SNEGSKA (reference sequence). The CDR3 bases are TGCAGTGCTAGAGATCTGGCAGCACCCTACGAGCAGTACTTC. This codes for CSARDLAAPYEQYF.

The chain couples TRBV20-1 to TRBJ2-7; D is perhaps TRBD1 (5 bases). CDR1 and CDR2 (germline): DFQATT, SNEGSKA (reference sequence). This CDR3 contains 12 residues. V lost 6 bases and J 5 bases, leaving 14 bases between the germline ends. CDR3 in amino acids: CSARQTVHEQYF. DNA of the CDR3: TGCAGTGCCCGACAGACTGTTCACGAGCAGTACTTC.

Details on this clonotype: Its ends do not fully match the called genes, so a read error is possible. The chain employs TRBV11-3 and TRBJ1-3; D uncertain. Germline CDR1 is SGHNT and CDR2 is YENEEA. The length of the CDR3 is 12 residues. The DNA for the CDR3 is TGTGTCAGCATCCGAGAGGGAAACACCATATATTTT. It specifies CVSIREGNTIYF.

For this clonotype: This CDR3 fails to terminate in the conserved phenylalanine or tryptophan, so it likely reflects a read error. The chain recombines TRBV4-3 with TRBJ2-3; maybe TRBD1 (5 bases). Germline V gene sequence: CDR1 LGHNA, CDR2 YSLEER. The CDR3 runs to 19 residues. In DNA form, the CDR3 reads TGCGCCAGCAACCAAGAATCTGCAGGGAAATCTATGGGCACAGATACGCAGTATTTA. Protein: CASNQESAGKSMGTDTQYL.

The chain carries TRBV5-6 and TRBJ2-2, with TRBD2 identical over 8 bases. The germline V gene encodes CDR1 SGHDT and CDR2 YYEEEE. Unmatched junction bases numbered 11, after V lost 8 bases and J lost 2 bases. The CDR3 length is 16 residues. The CDR3 bases are TGTGCCAGTTGCTTGGACGGACTAGCCAACACCGGGGAGCTGTTTTTT. As protein: CASCLDGLANTGELFF.

A note on this clonotype: This sequence may be a read error, since a much larger clone differs from it by one base. This rearrangement joins TRBV5-4 to TRBJ2-5; TRBD2 matches 10 bases. CDR3 size: 16 residues. The junction had 6 bases not matched to a gene; V was cut back by 2 bases and J by 2 bases. Germline V gene sequence: CDR1 SGHNT, CDR2 YYREEE (reference sequence). Here the CDR3 reads CASSFELAGRQETQYF. In DNA form, the CDR3 reads TGTGCCAGCAGCTTCGAACTAGCGGGGCGTCAAGAGACCCAGTACTTC. The whole variable domain, remainder taken from reference TRBV5-4 and TRBJ2-5, is ETGVTQSPTHLIKTRGQQVTLRCSSQSGHNTVSWYQQALGQGPQFIFQYYREEENGRGNFPPRFSGLQFPNYSSELNVNALELDDSALYLCASSFELAGRQETQYFGPGTRLLVL.

On this clonotype itself: It may be a read error: a sequence one base away is much more abundant. The CDR3 DNA follows: TGCGCCAGCAGCCAAGAAACTAGCGGGACTTCCTACGAGCAGTACTTC. The encoded protein is CASSQETSGTSYEQYF. The gene calls are TRBV4-1 and TRBJ2-7, with TRBD2 identical over 10 bases. Germline CDR1 and CDR2: MGHRA and YSYEKL. V gave up 0 bases and J gave up 1 base; unmatched junction bases: 3. This CDR3 comprises 16 residues.

This clonotype has a count of ten or more. This chain uses TRBV6-1 with TRBJ2-7, with 8 bases identical to TRBD1. This CDR3 spans 15 amino acids. Germline trimming cut 3 bases from V and 9 bases from J; bases unmatched to any gene: 13. Germline CDR1 and CDR2: MNHNS and SASEGT. The CDR3 loop reads CASSEVGNRGDVQYF. CDR3 sequence (DNA): TGTGCCAGCAGTGAGGTCGGGAACAGGGGGGATGTGCAGTACTTC.

A word on this clonotype: This may be a read error, as it is one base from a much larger clone. J is TRBJ2-4 and V is TRBV6-2 or TRBV6-3; 9 bases align to TRBD2. Germline CDR1 reads MNHEY; CDR2 reads SVGEGT. V dropped 6 bases and J dropped 3; count of bases not matched to a gene: 3. This CDR3 has 14 residues. Written as DNA, the CDR3 is TGTGCCAGCAGGAGCGGGGGGAGCAAAAACATTCAGTACTTC. Translated: CASRSGGSKNIQYF.

Notes on this clonotype: A read error may be the cause here, since a much bigger clone is one base away. The chain recombines TRBV4-3 with TRBJ2-1; D may be TRBD2 (7 bases). Germline lookup yields CDR1 LGHNA and CDR2 YSLEER. Trimming shortened V by 3 bases and J by 8 bases, and 17 bases separated the two germline ends. This CDR3 spans 15 amino acids. The chain's CDR3 is CASSQGTTGGDEQFF. In DNA form, the CDR3 reads TGCGCCAGCAGCCAGGGGACTACCGGGGGCGATGAGCAGTTCTTC.